The 21 T cell receptor beta chains given below trace back to one sample, sequenced in a study of cytomegalovirus exposure and HLA in healthy donors. Vbeta (60) and Jbeta (13) primers were used in the PCR. Sequencing used immunoSEQ multiplex PCR; TCRdb keeps in-frame clones, though not all of them. The sample lists some 130,000 clones, approximately 85% occurring once. The sample consisted of PBMCs. The receptors originated from a woman in her 30s in good health and CMV-seropositive.

The chain employs TRBV9 and TRBJ2-7, with TRBD2 matching over 7 bases. This CDR3 has 15 amino acids. Germline CDR1 reads SGDLS; CDR2 reads YYNGEE. Germline trimming cut 2 bases from V and 3 bases from J; bases unmatched to any gene: 8. CDR3: CASSVGGDWFYEQYF. Written as DNA, the CDR3 is TGTGCCAGCAGCGTGGGGGGGGACTGGTTCTACGAGCAGTACTTC. Based on the CDR3 plus reference TRBV9 and TRBJ2-7, the full variable domain is DSGVTQTPKHLITATGQRVTLRCSPRSGDLSVYWYQQSLDQGLQFLIQYYNGEERAKGNILERFSAQQFPDLHSELNLSSLELGDSALYFCASSVGGDWFYEQYFGPGTRLTVT.

In this sample, this clone turned up once. DNA for the CDR3: TGTGCCAGCAGTCCCATCGACAGATACGAGCAGTACTTC. Translating gives CASSPIDRYEQYF. The J gene is TRBJ2-5, the V gene TRBV27; D perhaps matches TRBD1 (5 bases). Judging by the DNA end, TRBJ2-7 fits better; the J call may be wrong. The germline gives CDR1 MNHEY, CDR2 SMNVEV (reference sequence). The CDR3 has 13 amino acids.

The genes are TRBV19 and TRBJ1-4, with a possible D match to TRBD1 (5 bases). V lost 0 bases to trimming and J lost 3 bases, with 14 bases between them. The germline CDR1 and CDR2 sequences are LNHDA and SQIVND (reference sequence). The CDR3 has 17 amino acids. CDR3 nucleotides: TGTGCCAGTAGTATAGATCTGACGGGGGGAGCTAATGAAAAACTGTTTTTT. Translating it yields CASSIDLTGGANEKLFF.

The CDR3 loop is CASSQGRASVGSGQFF. In nucleotides, the CDR3 is TGCGCCAGCAGCCAAGGTCGCGCTAGCGTAGGGTCAGGGCAGTTCTTC. The J gene is TRBJ2-1, the V gene TRBV4-1; perhaps TRBD2 as D (6 bases). Germline-derived CDR1 and CDR2 are MGHRA and YSYEKL. The CDR3 is made up of 16 amino acids. With 1 base removed from V and 12 bases from J, the gap between germline ends came to 22 bases.

This clone was seen once. V usage is TRBV19 and J usage is TRBJ2-7, with 12 bases identical to TRBD2. The CDR3 is made up of 20 amino acids. After removal of 4 bases from V and 0 bases from J, the junction contained 16 bases not matched to a gene. Germline CDR1 and CDR2: LNHDA and SQIVND (reference sequence). As DNA, the CDR3 is TGTGCCAGTAGTACCCGGGGTGGGGGACTAGCGGGCCCGCTCTCCTACGAGCAGTACTTC. The encoded protein is CASSTRGGGLAGPLSYEQYF. The entire variable domain, with the rest obtained from reference TRBV19 and TRBJ2-7, is as follows: DGGITQSPKYLFRKEGQNVTLSCEQNLNHDAMYWYRQDPGQGLRLIYYSQIVNDFQKGDIAEGYSVSREKKESFPLTVTSAQKNPTAFYLCASSTRGGGLAGPLSYEQYFGPGTRLTVT.

This clone has only one observation. The chain is built from TRBV5-1 and TRBJ1-1; D perhaps matches TRBD1 (5 bases). The V end lost 4 bases, the J end lost 3 bases, and 16 bases lay between the germline ends. Germline assignment: CDR1 SGHRS and CDR2 YFSETQ. This CDR3 is 15 amino acids long. The CDR3 DNA reads TGCGCCAGCAGCGGCTTGGGCTGGGGGGACACTGAAGCTTTCTTT. Residues: CASSGLGWGDTEAFF. Looking up the rest from reference TRBV5-1 and TRBJ1-1 gives the full variable domain: KAGVTQTPRYLIKTRGQQVTLSCSPISGHRSVSWYQQTPGQGLQFLFEYFSETQRNKGNFPGRFSGRQFSNSRSEMNVSTLELGDSALYLCASSGLGWGDTEAFFGQGTRLTVV.

The chain couples TRBV5-1 to TRBJ1-4, with 7 bases aligning to TRBD1. Germline CDR1 reads SGHRS; CDR2 reads YFSETQ. V dropped 5 bases and J dropped 4; count of bases not matched to a gene: 5. The CDR3 loop spans 14 amino acids. Written as DNA, the CDR3 is TGCGCCAGCAGGAGGGACAGCCATAATGAAAAACTGTTTTTT. This encodes CASRRDSHNEKLFF.

This chain's CDR3 is CASSSVGQGRDTQYF. Written as DNA, the CDR3 is TGCGCCAGCAGCTCGGTCGGACAGGGAAGAGATACGCAGTATTTT. This chain connects TRBV5-1 to TRBJ2-3; 8 bases fit TRBD1. CDR1 and CDR2 from the germline V gene are SGHRS and YFSETQ. J was trimmed by 5 bases and V by 3 bases; bases with no gene match: 8. The CDR3 is 15 residues long.

The rearrangement joins TRBV27 to TRBJ2-7, with D perhaps matching TRBD1 (6 bases). CDR3 length: 15 amino acids. With 4 bases removed from V and 3 bases from J, the gap between germline ends came to 16 bases. From germline, CDR1 is MNHEY and CDR2 SMNVEV (reference sequence). DNA for the CDR3: TGTGCCAGCAGTTCAAGCCTGGACAGAGTCTACGAGCAGTACTTC. As protein: CASSSSLDRVYEQYF.

This clone came up a few times. The chain is built from TRBV7-6 and TRBJ1-1; D is unresolved. The V end was cut by 5 bases, the J end by 4 bases, with 17 bases between. This CDR3 is built from 15 residues. Germline CDR1 and CDR2: SGHVS and FNYEAQ. In DNA, the CDR3 is TGTGCCAGCAGCCCCGACCATCTTGCGGGCACTGAAGCTTTCTTT. Its translation is CASSPDHLAGTEAFF.

This clone has a single count. This chain joins TRBV19 and TRBJ2-7; 9 bases map to TRBD1. The J segment lost 2 bases and the V segment lost 7 bases, leaving 6 bases of the junction unmatched. The CDR3 runs 14 residues. Germline-derived CDR1 and CDR2 are LNHDA and SQIVND (reference sequence). CDR3 sequence (DNA): TGTGCCAGTAAAGAGGACAGGGGCACCTACGAGCAGTACTTC. It is translated as CASKEDRGTYEQYF. The variable domain in full, completed from reference TRBV19 and TRBJ2-7, reads DGGITQSPKYLFRKEGQNVTLSCEQNLNHDAMYWYRQDPGQGLRLIYYSQIVNDFQKGDIAEGYSVSREKKESFPLTVTSAQKNPTAFYLCASKEDRGTYEQYFGPGTRLTVT.

Written as DNA, the CDR3 is TGTGCCATCAGTCCCTCCGAGACAGATACGCAGTATTTT. Translated, it gives CAISPSETDTQYF. This chain links TRBV10-3 with TRBJ2-3; D gene unclear. V gave up 5 bases and J gave up 3 bases, with 9 bases separating them. CDR3 length: 13 residues. Germline V CDR1 and CDR2: ENHRY, SYGVKD.

V gene TRBV30 combines with J gene TRBJ2-7, with 7 nucleotides matching TRBD2. V was clipped by 2 bases and J by 0 bases; unmatched bases: 4. The CDR3 is 14 amino acids. The germline V gene encodes CDR1 GTSNPN and CDR2 SVGIG (reference sequence). Here the CDR3 reads CAWSLTSVSYEQYF. The CDR3 nucleotides are TGTGCCTGGAGTCTTACTAGCGTCTCCTACGAGCAGTACTTC.

The rearrangement joins TRBV27 to TRBJ1-5; D remains unclear. The CDR3 runs 13 residues. Germline CDR1 MNHEY, CDR2 SMNVEV (reference sequence). Between the trimmed V and J ends, which lost 3 bases and 16 bases, there was a span of 19 bases. CDR3 region: CASSLRSLIPSHF. The CDR3 DNA sequence: TGTGCCAGCAGTTTGAGGTCCTTGATACCCTCCCATTTT.

This chain links TRBV27 with TRBJ2-3; 7 bases match TRBD1. The CDR3 contains 16 residues. Germline V gene sequence: CDR1 MNHEY, CDR2 SMNVEV (reference sequence). With V trimmed by 4 bases and J by 2 bases, 9 bases remained unmatched. The DNA of the CDR3 is TGTGCCAGCAGTTCTTACGGGCAGGGGGTCACAGATACGCAGTATTTT. Translated: CASSSYGQGVTDTQYF.

The gene calls are TRBV2 and TRBJ1-5, with D perhaps matching TRBD1 (5 bases). Per germline, CDR1 SNHLY and CDR2 FYNNEI. This CDR3 spans 13 amino acids. The V end was cut by 4 bases, the J end by 6 bases, with 10 bases between. The CDR3: CASSVEGSQPQHF. DNA for the CDR3: TGTGCCAGCAGTGTGGAGGGGAGTCAGCCCCAGCATTTT.

This chain joins TRBV7-9 and TRBJ2-7, with 8 positions matching TRBD1. The CDR3 sequence is 14 residues long. CDR1 SEHNR and CDR2 FQNEAQ come from the germline V gene (reference sequence). V gave up 3 bases and J gave up 1 base; unmatched junction bases: 2. The CDR3 is CASSFGQGSYEQYF. The CDR3 nucleotides are TGTGCCAGCAGCTTTGGACAGGGTTCCTACGAGCAGTACTTC. The variable domain in full, with the rest retrieved from reference TRBV7-9 and TRBJ2-7, is DTGVSQNPRHKITKRGQNVTFRCDPISEHNRLYWYRQTLGQGPEFLTYFQNEAQLEKSRLLSDRFSAERPKGSFSTLEIQRTEQGDSAMYLCASSFGQGSYEQYFGPGTRLTVT.

V usage is TRBV7-9 and J usage is TRBJ1-3, with D unresolved. The CDR3 is 15 residues long. The V gene's germline CDR1 is SEHNR and CDR2 FQNEAQ (reference sequence). Trimming stripped 4 bases from V and 4 bases from J, with 14 bases between. The CDR3 sequence is CASSSRAQPGNTIYF. The CDR3 DNA follows: TGTGCCAGCAGCTCGCGGGCTCAGCCAGGAAACACCATATATTTT.

V usage is TRBV5-8 and J usage is TRBJ1-4; 11 bases are a match to TRBD1. Germline V CDR1 and CDR2: SGHTS, YDEGEE. There are 15 residues in the CDR3. V trimming: 3 bases; J trimming: 7 bases; junction bases outside the gene matches: 5. The CDR3 here is CASSSRTGGLEKLFF. CDR3 sequence (DNA): TGTGCCAGCAGCTCGCGGACAGGGGGCCTTGAAAAACTGTTTTTT.

This clone is medium-sized in the sample. The rearrangement links TRBV6-6 to TRBJ1-1; D is perhaps TRBD1 (6 bases). The CDR3 is 13 residues long. Per germline, CDR1 MNHNY and CDR2 SVGAGI (reference sequence). Trimming pared 6 bases from V and 4 bases from J, leaving 12 bases between. The CDR3 spells CASRRGGGTEAFF. In DNA, the CDR3 is TGTGCCAGCAGACGGGGAGGGGGCACTGAAGCTTTCTTT.

This chain uses TRBV5-1 with TRBJ2-5, with D possibly being TRBD2 (6 bases). V dropped 4 bases and J dropped 2 bases, with 12 bases sitting between them. The CDR3 spans 14 residues. CDR1 and CDR2 (germline): SGHRS, YFSETQ. CDR3 in amino acids: CASSATSTQETQYF. CDR3 nucleotides: TGCGCCAGCAGCGCTACTAGCACACAAGAGACCCAGTACTTC.